This TCR beta chain originates from a study of post-analysis software for immune sequencing data. Notes on the study in general: TRBV5-6, TRBV5-1 and TRBV20-1 were among several TRBV segments more frequent in patients than controls.

The V and J ends lost 4 bases and 4 bases respectively, with 16 bases between them. Looked up from germline, CDR1 is LGHDT and CDR2 is YNNKEL (reference sequence). This CDR3 has 15 residues. Presence of unique molecular identifiers characterized the TCR beta cDNA libraries. From the PCR reads, TCRdb called clonotypes with MiXCR, one entry per CDR3 protein. The sample lists 650,000 to 900,000 distinct CDR3 sequences; approximately 44% were seen once. This clonotype was seen more than once but under ten times. Its antigen is undetermined. The TCR originated in a girl under 18 with multiple sclerosis. This rearrangement joins TRBV3-1 to TRBJ1-2, with a tentative D call TRBD1 (5 bases). The specimen sequenced was blood. The CDR3 DNA is TGTGCCAGCAGCCCCGCGGAGGGGCACGGCTATGGCTACACCTTC. Protein: CASSPAEGHGYGYTF.